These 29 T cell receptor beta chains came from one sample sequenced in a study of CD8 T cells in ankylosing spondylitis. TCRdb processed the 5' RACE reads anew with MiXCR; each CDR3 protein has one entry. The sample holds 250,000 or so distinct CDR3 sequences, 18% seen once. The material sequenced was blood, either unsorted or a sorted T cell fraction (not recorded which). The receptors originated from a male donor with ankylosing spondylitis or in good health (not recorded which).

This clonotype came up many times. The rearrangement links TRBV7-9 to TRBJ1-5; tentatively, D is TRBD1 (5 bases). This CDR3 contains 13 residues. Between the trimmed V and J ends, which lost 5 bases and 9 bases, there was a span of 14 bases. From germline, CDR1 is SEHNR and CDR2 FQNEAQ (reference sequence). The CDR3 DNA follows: TGTGCCAGCAGCAGCTACCCGGGGGGGCCCCAGCATTTT. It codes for CASSSYPGGPQHF.

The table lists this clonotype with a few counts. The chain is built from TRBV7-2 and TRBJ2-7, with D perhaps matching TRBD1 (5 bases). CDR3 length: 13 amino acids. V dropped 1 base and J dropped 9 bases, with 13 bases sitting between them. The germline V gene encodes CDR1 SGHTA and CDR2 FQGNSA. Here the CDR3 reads CASSLGLQELQYF. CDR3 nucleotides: TGTGCCAGCAGCTTAGGGTTACAGGAGTTGCAGTACTTC.

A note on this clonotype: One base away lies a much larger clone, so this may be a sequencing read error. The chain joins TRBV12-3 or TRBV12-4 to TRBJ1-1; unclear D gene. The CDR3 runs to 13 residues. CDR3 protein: CACSFSGNTEAFF. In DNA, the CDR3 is TGTGCCTGCAGTTTCTCTGGGAACACTGAAGCTTTCTTT.

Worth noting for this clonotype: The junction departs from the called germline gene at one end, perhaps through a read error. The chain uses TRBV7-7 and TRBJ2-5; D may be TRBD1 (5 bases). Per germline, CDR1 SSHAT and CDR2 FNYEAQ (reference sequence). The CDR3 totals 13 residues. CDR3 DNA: TGTGCTAGCAGTGCGGACATTCAAGAGACCCAGTACTTC. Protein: CASSADIQETQYF.

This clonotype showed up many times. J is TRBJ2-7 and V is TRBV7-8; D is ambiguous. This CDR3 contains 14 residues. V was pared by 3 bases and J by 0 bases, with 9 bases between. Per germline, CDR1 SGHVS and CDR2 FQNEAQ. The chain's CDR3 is CASSFGGFSYEQYF. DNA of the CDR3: TGTGCCAGCAGCTTCGGCGGATTCTCCTACGAGCAGTACTTC.

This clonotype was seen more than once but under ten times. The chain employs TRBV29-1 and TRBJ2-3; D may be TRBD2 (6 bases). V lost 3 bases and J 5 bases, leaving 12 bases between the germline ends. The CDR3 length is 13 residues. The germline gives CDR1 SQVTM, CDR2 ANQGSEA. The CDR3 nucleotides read TGCAGCGTTGAGAGACTAGATGAAGATACGCAGTATTTT. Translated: CSVERLDEDTQYF.

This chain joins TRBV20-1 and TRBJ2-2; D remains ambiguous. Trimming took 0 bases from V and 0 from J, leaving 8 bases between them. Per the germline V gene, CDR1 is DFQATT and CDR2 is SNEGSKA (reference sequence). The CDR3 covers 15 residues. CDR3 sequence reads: CSAREEASNTGELFF. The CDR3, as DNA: TGCAGTGCTAGAGAGGAAGCATCGAACACCGGGGAGCTGTTTTTT.

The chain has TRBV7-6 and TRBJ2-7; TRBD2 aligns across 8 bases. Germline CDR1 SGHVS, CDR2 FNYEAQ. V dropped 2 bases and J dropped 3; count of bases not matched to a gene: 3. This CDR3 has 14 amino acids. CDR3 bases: TGTGCCAGCAGCTTACACGGGACTAGCTACGAGCAGTACTTC. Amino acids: CASSLHGTSYEQYF.

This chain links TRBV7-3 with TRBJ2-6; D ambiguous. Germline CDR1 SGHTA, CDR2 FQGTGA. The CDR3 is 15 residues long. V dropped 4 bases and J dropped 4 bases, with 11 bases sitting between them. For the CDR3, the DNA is TGTGCCAGCAGCTCAGGTGGCCTCGGGGCCAACGTCCTGACTTTC. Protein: CASSSGGLGANVLTF.

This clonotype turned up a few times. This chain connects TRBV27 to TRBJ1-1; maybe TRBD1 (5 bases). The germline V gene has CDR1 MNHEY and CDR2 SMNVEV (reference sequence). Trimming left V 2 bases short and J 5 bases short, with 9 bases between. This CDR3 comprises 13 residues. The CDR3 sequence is CASSLADTTEAFF. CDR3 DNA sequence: TGTGCCAGCAGTTTAGCGGACACTACTGAAGCTTTCTTT.

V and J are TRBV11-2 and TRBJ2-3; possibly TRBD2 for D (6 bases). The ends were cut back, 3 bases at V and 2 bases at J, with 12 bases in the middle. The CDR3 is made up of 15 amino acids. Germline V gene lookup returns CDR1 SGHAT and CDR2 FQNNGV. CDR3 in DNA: TGTGCCAGCAGCTTTAGCGGACCTCTCACAGATACGCAGTATTTT. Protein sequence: CASSFSGPLTDTQYF.

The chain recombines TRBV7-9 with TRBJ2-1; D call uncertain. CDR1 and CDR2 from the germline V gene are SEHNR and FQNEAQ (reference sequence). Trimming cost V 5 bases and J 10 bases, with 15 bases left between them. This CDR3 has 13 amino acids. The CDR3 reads CASSPTLDREQFF. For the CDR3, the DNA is TGTGCCAGCAGCCCGACCCTCGACCGGGAGCAGTTCTTC.

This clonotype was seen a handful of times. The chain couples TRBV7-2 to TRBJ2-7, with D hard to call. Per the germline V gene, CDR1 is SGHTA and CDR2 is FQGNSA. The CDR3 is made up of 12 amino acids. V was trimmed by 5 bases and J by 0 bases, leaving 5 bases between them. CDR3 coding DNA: TGTGCCAGCAGCATTGTCTCCTACGAGCAGTACTTC. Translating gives CASSIVSYEQYF.

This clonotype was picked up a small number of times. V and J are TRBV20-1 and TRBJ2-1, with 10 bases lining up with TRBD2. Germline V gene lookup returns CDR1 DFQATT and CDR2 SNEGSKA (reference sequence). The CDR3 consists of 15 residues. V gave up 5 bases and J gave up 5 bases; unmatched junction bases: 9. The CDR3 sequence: CSAPLGGLADNEQFF. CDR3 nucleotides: TGCAGTGCTCCCCTCGGAGGACTAGCGGACAATGAGCAGTTCTTC.

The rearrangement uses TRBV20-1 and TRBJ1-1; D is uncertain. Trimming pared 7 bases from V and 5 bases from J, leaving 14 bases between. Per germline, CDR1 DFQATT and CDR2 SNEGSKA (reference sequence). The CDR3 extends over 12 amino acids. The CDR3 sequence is CSGLGLGTEAFF. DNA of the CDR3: TGCAGTGGTCTCGGGCTGGGGACTGAAGCTTTCTTT.

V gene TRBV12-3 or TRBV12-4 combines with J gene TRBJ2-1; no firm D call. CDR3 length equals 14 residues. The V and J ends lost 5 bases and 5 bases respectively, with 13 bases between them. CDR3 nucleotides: TGTGCCAGCAGTCTCTTTTATGAGAACAATGAGCAGTTCTTC. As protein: CASSLFYENNEQFF.

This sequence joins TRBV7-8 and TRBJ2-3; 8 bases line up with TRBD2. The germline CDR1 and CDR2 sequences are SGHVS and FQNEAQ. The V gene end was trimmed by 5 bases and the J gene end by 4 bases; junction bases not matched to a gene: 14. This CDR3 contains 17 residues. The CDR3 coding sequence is TGTGCCAGCAGCCCCCTTGCGAGCGGGAGTATTGCAGATACGCAGTATTTT. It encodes CASSPLASGSIADTQYF.

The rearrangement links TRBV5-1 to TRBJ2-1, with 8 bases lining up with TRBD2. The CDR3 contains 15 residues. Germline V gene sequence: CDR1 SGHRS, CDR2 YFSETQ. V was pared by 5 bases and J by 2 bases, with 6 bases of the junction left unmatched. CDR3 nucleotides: TGCGCCAGCAGTCAACTAGCGGATGCCTACAATGAGCAGTTCTTC. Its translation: CASSQLADAYNEQFF.

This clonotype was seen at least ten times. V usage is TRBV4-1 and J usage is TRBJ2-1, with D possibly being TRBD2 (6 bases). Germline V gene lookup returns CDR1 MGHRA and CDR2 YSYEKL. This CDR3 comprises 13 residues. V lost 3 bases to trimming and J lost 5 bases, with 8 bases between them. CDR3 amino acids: CASSQGLNNEQFF. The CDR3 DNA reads TGCGCCAGCAGCCAGGGACTTAACAATGAGCAGTTCTTC.

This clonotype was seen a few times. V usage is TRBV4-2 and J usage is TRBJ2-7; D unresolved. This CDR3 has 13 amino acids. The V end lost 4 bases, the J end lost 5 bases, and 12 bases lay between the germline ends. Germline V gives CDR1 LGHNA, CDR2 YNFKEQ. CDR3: CASSPGLSDEQYF. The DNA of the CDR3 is TGTGCCAGCAGCCCAGGTCTGTCCGACGAGCAGTACTTC.

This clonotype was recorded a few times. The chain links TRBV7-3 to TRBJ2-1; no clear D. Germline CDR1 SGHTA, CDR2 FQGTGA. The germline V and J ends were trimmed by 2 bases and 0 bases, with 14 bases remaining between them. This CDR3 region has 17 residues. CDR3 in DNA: TGTGCCAGCAGCTTATATCACCCTCAAAGCTCCTACAATGAGCAGTTCTTC. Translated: CASSLYHPQSSYNEQFF.

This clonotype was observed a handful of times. The CDR3 reads CASSTPGQDYEQYF. The CDR3 DNA is TGTGCCAGCAGCACGCCGGGACAGGATTACGAGCAGTACTTC. V usage is TRBV7-2 and J usage is TRBJ2-7, with 8 bases fitting TRBD1. The CDR3 covers 14 residues. Germline trimming cut 5 bases from V and 4 bases from J; bases unmatched to any gene: 7. Looked up from germline, CDR1 is SGHTA and CDR2 is FQGNSA. Full variable domain (remainder filled in from reference TRBV7-2 and TRBJ2-7): GAGVSQSPSNKVTEKGKDVELRCDPISGHTALYWYRQSLGQGLEFLIYFQGNSAPDKSGLPSDRFSAERTGGSVSTLTIQRTQQEDSAVYLCASSTPGQDYEQYFGPGTRLTVT.

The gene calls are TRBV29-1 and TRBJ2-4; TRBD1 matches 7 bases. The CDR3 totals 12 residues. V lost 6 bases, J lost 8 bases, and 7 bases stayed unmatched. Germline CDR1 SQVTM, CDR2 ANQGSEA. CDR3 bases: TGCAGCGTGCTGAGACAGGGTCACATTCAGTACTTC. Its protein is CSVLRQGHIQYF.

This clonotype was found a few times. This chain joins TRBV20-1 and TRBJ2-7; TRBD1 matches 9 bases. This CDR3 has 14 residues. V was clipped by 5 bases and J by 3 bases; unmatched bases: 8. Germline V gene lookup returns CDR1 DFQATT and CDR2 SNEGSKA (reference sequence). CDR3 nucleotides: TGCAGTGCTCCCGGGACAGGGCTCATCTACGAGCAGTACTTC. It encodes CSAPGTGLIYEQYF.

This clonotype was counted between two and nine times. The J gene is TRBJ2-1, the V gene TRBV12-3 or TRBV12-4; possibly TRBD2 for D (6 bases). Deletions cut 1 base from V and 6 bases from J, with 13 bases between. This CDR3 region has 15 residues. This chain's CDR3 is CASSLEGTSSNEQFF. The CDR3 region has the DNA TGTGCCAGCAGTTTAGAGGGCACTAGCAGCAATGAGCAGTTCTTC.

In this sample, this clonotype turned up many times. The chain's CDR3 is CSVAGLAEETQYF. The CDR3 DNA follows: TGCAGCGTTGCTGGACTAGCGGAAGAGACCCAGTACTTC. This chain joins TRBV29-1 and TRBJ2-5; 10 bases align to TRBD2. J was trimmed by 3 bases and V by 4 bases; bases with no gene match: 2. The CDR3 is 13 amino acids. Germline V gene data show CDR1 as SQVTM and CDR2 as ANQGSEA.

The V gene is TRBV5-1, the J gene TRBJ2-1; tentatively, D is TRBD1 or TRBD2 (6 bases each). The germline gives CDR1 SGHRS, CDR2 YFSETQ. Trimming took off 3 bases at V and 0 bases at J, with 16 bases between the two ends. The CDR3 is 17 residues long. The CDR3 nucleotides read TGCGCCAGCAGCTGGGGGGCTGAAATCAACTCCTACAATGAGCAGTTCTTC. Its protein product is CASSWGAEINSYNEQFF. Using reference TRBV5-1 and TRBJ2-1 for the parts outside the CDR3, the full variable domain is KAGVTQTPRYLIKTRGQQVTLSCSPISGHRSVSWYQQTPGQGLQFLFEYFSETQRNKGNFPGRFSGRQFSNSRSEMNVSTLELGDSALYLCASSWGAEINSYNEQFFGPGTRLTVL.

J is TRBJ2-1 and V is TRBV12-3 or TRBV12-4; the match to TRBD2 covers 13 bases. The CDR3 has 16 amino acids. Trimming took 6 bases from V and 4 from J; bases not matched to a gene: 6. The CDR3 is CASSSTSGRPYNEQFF. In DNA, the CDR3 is TGTGCCAGCAGCTCGACTAGCGGGAGGCCTTACAATGAGCAGTTCTTC.

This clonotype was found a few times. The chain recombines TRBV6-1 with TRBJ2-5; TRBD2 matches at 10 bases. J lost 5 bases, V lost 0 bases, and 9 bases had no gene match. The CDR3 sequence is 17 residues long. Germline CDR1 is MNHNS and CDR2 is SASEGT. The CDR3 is CASSEAWLAGAAETQYF. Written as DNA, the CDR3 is TGTGCCAGCAGTGAAGCATGGCTAGCGGGAGCGGCGGAGACCCAGTACTTC.